Each of the 26 T cell receptor beta chains below was sequenced from the same sample in a study of blood T cell repertoires in COVID-19. Repertoires were generated with immunoSEQ multiplex PCR, while TCRdb's copy carries only in-frame clones and drops some. The repertoire holds 300,000 to 400,000 clones, with around 91% as singletons. Sequencing was done on a sample of peripheral blood. All receptors derive from a woman aged 18-29 years who had recovered from COVID-19.

This clone came up a few times. This rearrangement joins TRBV6-2 or TRBV6-3 to TRBJ2-3; the match to TRBD2 covers 10 bases. V lost 0 bases, J lost 4 bases, and 13 bases stayed unmatched. CDR1 is MNHEY, CDR2 SVGEGT, per germline. CDR3 length: 19 amino acids. The chain's CDR3 is CASSYSLAASGSPSDTQYF. The CDR3 region has the DNA TGTGCCAGCAGTTACTCTCTGGCGGCTAGCGGGAGCCCCTCAGATACGCAGTATTTT.

The V and J genes are TRBV4-3 and TRBJ1-1; 7 nucleotides match TRBD1. The trim removed 2 bases at V and 1 base at J, leaving 4 bases unmatched. The germline CDR1 and CDR2 sequences are LGHNA and YSLEER. The CDR3 is 15 amino acids. CDR3 in amino acids: CASSQNSGGNTEAFF. DNA for the CDR3: TGCGCCAGCAGCCAAAACTCAGGGGGGAACACTGAAGCTTTCTTT.

The rearrangement links TRBV6-5 to TRBJ1-3; D is unresolved. V lost 5 bases and J 0 bases, leaving 11 bases between the germline ends. The CDR3 totals 15 residues. The germline CDR1 and CDR2 sequences are MNHEY and SVGAGI. The CDR3 bases are TGTGCCAGCAGTCCGACTCGGATCTCTGGAAACACCATATATTTT. This codes for CASSPTRISGNTIYF.

The V gene is TRBV7-2, the J gene TRBJ2-1; 7 bases are shared with TRBD2. Per the germline V gene, CDR1 is SGHTA and CDR2 is FQGNSA. The V gene end was trimmed by 5 bases and the J gene end by 14 bases; junction bases not matched to a gene: 9. CDR3 size: 12 residues. The CDR3 nucleotides are TGTGCCAGCAGCGCCCTCGGACTAGAAGAGTTCTTC. As protein: CASSALGLEEFF.

The DNA for the CDR3 is TGTGCCAGCAGCTCCCGGACTCCCTTCGACGAGCAGTACGTC. It is translated as CASSSRTPFDEQYV. The chain couples TRBV7-2 to TRBJ2-7; D is perhaps TRBD2 (5 bases). V was trimmed by 4 bases and J by 5 bases, leaving 15 bases between them. CDR3 length: 14 residues. The V gene's germline CDR1 is SGHTA and CDR2 FQGNSA.

This chain uses TRBV11-2 with TRBJ2-1; a possible D gene is TRBD2 (5 bases). CDR3 length: 15 residues. Germline V CDR1 and CDR2: SGHAT, FQNNGV. Trimming removed 7 bases from V and 2 bases from J, with 15 bases in between. The CDR3: CASTSPEEAYNEQFF. DNA for the CDR3: TGTGCCAGCACGTCCCCCGAGGAGGCCTACAATGAGCAGTTCTTC.

V is TRBV6-2 or TRBV6-3 and J is TRBJ2-1; 12 bases align to TRBD2. V shed 4 bases and J 9 bases; nucleotides not matched to a gene: 10. This CDR3 region has 16 residues. The germline V gene encodes CDR1 MNHEY and CDR2 SVGEGT. The CDR3 sequence is CASSSSSGRALAEQFF. The CDR3 DNA reads TGTGCCAGCAGTTCCTCTAGCGGGAGGGCCTTGGCTGAGCAGTTCTTC.

The rearrangement joins TRBV5-6 to TRBJ2-1, with TRBD2 matching over 9 bases. This CDR3 is built from 15 residues. V gave up 0 bases and J gave up 6 bases; unmatched junction bases: 4. Germline V CDR1 and CDR2: SGHDT, YYEEEE. The CDR3 here is CASSLAAGGVNEQFF. CDR3 bases: TGTGCCAGCAGCTTGGCAGCGGGGGGCGTCAATGAGCAGTTCTTC.

This rearrangement joins TRBV10-3 to TRBJ2-1, with TRBD2 identical over 11 bases. The CDR3 loop spans 15 amino acids. Germline loops: CDR1 ENHRY, CDR2 SYGVKD. V shed 7 bases, J shed 10 bases, and the junction held 12 bases outside the gene matches. The CDR3 loop is CAITISGRASGEQFF. CDR3 coding DNA: TGTGCCATCACCATTAGCGGGAGGGCCTCGGGCGAGCAGTTCTTC.

The rearrangement links TRBV10-3 to TRBJ2-2; 13 bases match TRBD2. The V and J ends lost 6 bases and 3 bases, in that order; junction bases with no gene match: 10. CDR1 ENHRY and CDR2 SYGVKD come from the germline V gene. The CDR3 spans 18 residues. CDR3 coding DNA: TGTGCCATCAGGAGTCCCGGGACTAGCGGGATCGACACCGGGGAGCTGTTTTTT. Translated: CAIRSPGTSGIDTGELFF.

The chain carries TRBV21-1 and TRBJ2-1; the table assigns TRBD1, which was not confirmed against the DNA. TRBV21-1 is marked as a pseudogene. There are 13 residues in the CDR3. The CDR3 DNA reads TGTGCCAGCACCCCGGGACAGGGAGGGGAGCAGTTCTTC. Protein product: CASTPGQGGEQFF.

This chain links TRBV30 with TRBJ2-1; the match to TRBD2 covers 8 bases. The CDR3 has 13 residues. The ends lost 2 bases at V and 8 bases at J; junction bases unmatched: 5. CDR1 and CDR2 (germline): GTSNPN, SVGIG (reference sequence). CDR3 DNA sequence: TGTGCCTGGAGTCGGACTAGCCTCTATGAGCAGTTCTTC. As protein: CAWSRTSLYEQFF.

The chain recombines TRBV3-1 (or the pseudogene TRBV3-2) with TRBJ1-1; no clear D. V was pared by 0 bases and J by 0 bases, with 11 bases between. The CDR3 runs 16 residues. Germline V gene lookup returns CDR1 LGHDT and CDR2 YNNKEL (reference sequence). The CDR3 here is CASSQERTVVNTEAFF. CDR3 in DNA: TGTGCCAGCAGCCAAGAACGTACGGTCGTGAACACTGAAGCTTTCTTT.

The chain's CDR3 is CASRTSGISTDTQYF. CDR3 DNA sequence: TGCGCCAGCAGGACTAGCGGAATTAGCACAGATACGCAGTATTTT. The chain has TRBV10-1 and TRBJ2-3; 9 bases are shared with TRBD2. The germline V gene has CDR1 WNHNN and CDR2 SYGVQD (reference sequence). Unmatched junction bases numbered 4, after V lost 6 bases and J lost 0 bases. CDR3 length: 15 amino acids.

CDR3 loop: CASSFLRGYGNTIYF. The DNA for the CDR3 is TGTGCCAGCAGCTTCCTAAGGGGATATGGAAACACCATATATTTT. The chain carries TRBV11-2 and TRBJ1-3, with D perhaps TRBD1 (5 bases). V was pared by 3 bases and J by 3 bases, with 12 bases between. CDR1 is SGHAT, CDR2 FQNNGV, per germline. The CDR3 is 15 amino acids.

This sequence joins TRBV2 and TRBJ2-5, with D possibly matching TRBD1 (5 bases). The CDR3 contains 15 residues. Germline CDR1 reads SNHLY; CDR2 reads FYNNEI. Trimming removed 6 bases at V and 1 base at J, with 15 bases between. The chain's CDR3 is CASRRQGWGQETQYF. CDR3 nucleotides: TGTGCCAGCAGGAGGCAGGGATGGGGCCAAGAGACCCAGTACTTC. Full variable domain (rest looked up from reference TRBV2 and TRBJ2-5): EPEVTQTPSHQVTQMGQEVILRCVPISNHLYFYWYRQILGQKVEFLVSFYNNEISEKSEIFDDQFSVERPDGSNFTLKIRSTKLEDSAMYFCASRRQGWGQETQYFGPGTRLLVL.

This chain joins TRBV9 and TRBJ2-1, with 7 nucleotides matching TRBD2. This CDR3 has 15 amino acids. From germline, CDR1 is SGDLS and CDR2 YYNGEE. V shed 4 bases and J 0 bases; nucleotides not matched to a gene: 4. The CDR3 spells CASSTSASSYNEQFF. Here the CDR3 DNA reads TGTGCCAGCAGCACTAGCGCTAGCTCCTACAATGAGCAGTTCTTC. Variable domain in full (rest from reference TRBV9 and TRBJ2-1): DSGVTQTPKHLITATGQRVTLRCSPRSGDLSVYWYQQSLDQGLQFLIQYYNGEERAKGNILERFSAQQFPDLHSELNLSSLELGDSALYFCASSTSASSYNEQFFGPGTRLTVL.

For the CDR3, the DNA is TGTGCCAGCAGCTTAGGTAGCAGGGTCTACGAGCAGTACGTC. Translation gives CASSLGSRVYEQYV. V is TRBV7-2 and J is TRBJ2-7; tentatively, D is TRBD1 (5 bases). The CDR3 has 14 residues. Germline V gene lookup returns CDR1 SGHTA and CDR2 FQGNSA. The V end lost 1 base, the J end lost 3 bases, and 10 bases lay between the germline ends.

This clone was seen just once. The V call is TRBV5-1, the J call TRBJ2-7; D might be TRBD2 (5 bases). Germline lookup yields CDR1 SGHRS and CDR2 YFSETQ. The ends were cut back, 3 bases at V and 2 bases at J, with 12 bases in the middle. The CDR3 sequence is 14 residues long. The CDR3 nucleotides read TGCGCCAGCAGCTCCGGGGATGCCCCCTACGAGCAGTACGTC. Protein: CASSSGDAPYEQYV.

The chain couples TRBV5-4 to TRBJ2-1; 12 nucleotides match TRBD2. Trimming removed 1 base from V and 4 bases from J; junction bases left unmatched: 6. Germline V gene data show CDR1 as SGHNT and CDR2 as YYREEE (reference sequence). CDR3 length: 17 residues. In DNA form, the CDR3 reads TGTGCCAGCAGCTTGACCGACCTAGCGGGAGGGTACAATGAGCAGTTCTTC. Its protein is CASSLTDLAGGYNEQFF.

CDR3 nucleotide sequence: TGTGCCAGCAGCGTAGGAAGCAGGGCCTCCTACAATGAGCAGTTCTTC. It is translated as CASSVGSRASYNEQFF. The genes are TRBV9 and TRBJ2-1; weak D call: TRBD1 (5 bases). The CDR3 contains 16 residues. Per the germline V gene, CDR1 is SGDLS and CDR2 is YYNGEE. V gave up 0 bases and J gave up 0 bases, with 10 bases separating them.

The chain combines TRBV10-3 with TRBJ2-3; 15 bases are a match to TRBD2. Unmatched junction bases numbered 4, after V lost 6 bases and J lost 0 bases. The V gene's germline CDR1 is ENHRY and CDR2 SYGVKD. CDR3 length: 17 residues. CDR3 in DNA: TGTGCCATCAGGGGACTAGCGGGAGGAAATAGCACAGATACGCAGTATTTT. Its translation is CAIRGLAGGNSTDTQYF.

V and J are TRBV18 and TRBJ2-1, with a weak D call TRBD2 (5 bases). The CDR3 is made up of 13 amino acids. Deletions cut 3 bases from V and 9 bases from J, with 12 bases between. Per germline, CDR1 KGHSH and CDR2 LQKENI. In nucleotides, the CDR3 is TGTGCCAGCTCACCCTCCATAGCGATTGAGCAGTTCTTC. Its protein is CASSPSIAIEQFF.

The chain joins TRBV3-1 (or the pseudogene TRBV3-2) to TRBJ2-3; TRBD2 agrees at 12 bases. The germline CDR1 and CDR2 sequences are LGHDT and YNNKEL (reference sequence). Trimming removed 3 bases from V and 8 bases from J; junction bases left unmatched: 9. This CDR3 comprises 16 residues. Here the CDR3 DNA reads TGTGCCAGCAGCCACGGACTAGCGGGATGGGATGGTACGCAGTATTTT. It specifies CASSHGLAGWDGTQYF.

V usage is TRBV18 and J usage is TRBJ2-2; 8 bases line up with TRBD2. The V segment lost 2 bases and the J segment 5 bases; nucleotides outside the gene matches: 10. The V gene's germline CDR1 is KGHSH and CDR2 LQKENI. There are 17 residues in the CDR3. The CDR3 sequence: CASSPGTSGRRTGELFF. CDR3 bases: TGTGCCAGCTCACCAGGGACAAGCGGGAGAAGGACCGGGGAGCTGTTTTTT.

The V and J genes are TRBV11-2 and TRBJ2-7; D might be TRBD2 (5 bases). This CDR3 contains 15 residues. Trimming shortened V by 5 bases and J by 3 bases, and 17 bases separated the two germline ends. Germline assignment: CDR1 SGHAT and CDR2 FQNNGV. The CDR3 reads CASSPLGSAYYEQYV. The CDR3 nucleotides are TGTGCCAGCAGCCCCTTAGGGAGCGCGTACTACGAGCAGTACGTC.